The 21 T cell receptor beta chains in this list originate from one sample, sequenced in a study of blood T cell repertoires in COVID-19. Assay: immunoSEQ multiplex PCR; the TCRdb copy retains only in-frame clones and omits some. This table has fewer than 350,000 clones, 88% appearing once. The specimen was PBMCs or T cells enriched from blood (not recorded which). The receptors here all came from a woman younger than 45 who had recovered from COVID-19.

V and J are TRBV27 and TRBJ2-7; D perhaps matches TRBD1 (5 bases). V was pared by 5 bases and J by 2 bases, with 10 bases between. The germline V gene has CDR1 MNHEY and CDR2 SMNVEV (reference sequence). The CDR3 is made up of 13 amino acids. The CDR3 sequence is CASSRSRAYEQYF. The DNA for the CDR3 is TGTGCCAGCAGTAGAAGCAGGGCCTACGAGCAGTACTTC.

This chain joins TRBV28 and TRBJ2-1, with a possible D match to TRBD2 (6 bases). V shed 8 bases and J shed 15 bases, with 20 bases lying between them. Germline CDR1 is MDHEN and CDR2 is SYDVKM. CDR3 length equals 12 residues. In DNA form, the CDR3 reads TGTGCCAGCGGCCTGCCGACTAGTATTCCGTTCTTC. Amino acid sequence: CASGLPTSIPFF.

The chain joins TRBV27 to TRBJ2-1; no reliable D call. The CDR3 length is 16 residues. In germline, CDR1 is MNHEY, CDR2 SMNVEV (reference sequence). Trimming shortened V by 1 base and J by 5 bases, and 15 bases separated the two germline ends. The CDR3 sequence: CASSLFWVTSDNEQFF. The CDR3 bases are TGTGCCAGCAGTTTATTCTGGGTGACTTCTGACAATGAGCAGTTCTTC.

DNA for the CDR3: TGCAGCGTCCTTTTAGGGGTCGAAACCGGGGAGCTGTTTTTT. Translating it yields CSVLLGVETGELFF. J is TRBJ2-2 and V is TRBV29-1; D possibly corresponds to TRBD1 (5 bases). Germline loops: CDR1 SQVTM, CDR2 ANQGSEA. This CDR3 is 14 amino acids long. V lost 6 bases and J lost 5, with 16 bases in between.

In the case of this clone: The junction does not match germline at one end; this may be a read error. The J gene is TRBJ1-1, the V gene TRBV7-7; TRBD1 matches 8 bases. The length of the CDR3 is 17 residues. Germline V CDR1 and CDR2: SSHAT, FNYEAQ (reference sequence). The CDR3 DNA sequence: TGTGCTAGCAGCTTAAAGGGTCCCAGGGGGCAAGGCACTGAAGCTTTCTTT. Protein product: CASSLKGPRGQGTEAFF.

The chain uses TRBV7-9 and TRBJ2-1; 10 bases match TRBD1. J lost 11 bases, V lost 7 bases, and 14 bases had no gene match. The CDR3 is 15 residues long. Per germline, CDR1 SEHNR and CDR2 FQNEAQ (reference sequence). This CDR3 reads CASTLVERTGGKQFF. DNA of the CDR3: TGTGCCAGCACCCTCGTTGAAAGGACAGGGGGAAAGCAGTTCTTC.

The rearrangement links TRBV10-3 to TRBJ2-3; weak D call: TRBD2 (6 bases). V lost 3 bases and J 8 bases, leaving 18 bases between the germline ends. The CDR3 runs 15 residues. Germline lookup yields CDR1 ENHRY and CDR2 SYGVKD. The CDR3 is CAISDRLGREGTQYF. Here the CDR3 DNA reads TGTGCCATCAGTGACCGACTAGGGAGAGAGGGTACGCAGTATTTT.

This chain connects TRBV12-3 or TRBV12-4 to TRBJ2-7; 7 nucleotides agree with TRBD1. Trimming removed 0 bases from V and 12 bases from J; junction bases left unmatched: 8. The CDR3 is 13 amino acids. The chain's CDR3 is CASSLAGTVQRYF. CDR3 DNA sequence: TGTGCCAGCAGTTTAGCCGGGACAGTACAGAGGTACTTC.

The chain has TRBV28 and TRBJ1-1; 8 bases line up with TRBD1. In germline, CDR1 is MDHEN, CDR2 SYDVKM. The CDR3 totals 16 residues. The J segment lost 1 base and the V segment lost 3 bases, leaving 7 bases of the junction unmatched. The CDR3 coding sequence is TGTGCCAGCAGTTTCCAACCTCAGGGGGCGAACACTGAAGCTTTCTTT. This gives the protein CASSFQPQGANTEAFF.

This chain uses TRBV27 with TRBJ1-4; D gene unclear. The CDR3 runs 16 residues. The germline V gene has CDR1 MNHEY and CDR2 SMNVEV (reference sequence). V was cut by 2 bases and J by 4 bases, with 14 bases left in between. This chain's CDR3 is CASSLRVVSGNEKLFF. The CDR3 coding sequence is TGTGCCAGCAGTTTACGGGTTGTCAGTGGTAATGAAAAACTGTTTTTT.

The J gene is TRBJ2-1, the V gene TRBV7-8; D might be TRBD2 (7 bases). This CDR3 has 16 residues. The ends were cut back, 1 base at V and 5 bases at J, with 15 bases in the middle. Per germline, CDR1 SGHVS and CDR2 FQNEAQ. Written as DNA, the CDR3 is TGTGCCAGCAGCTTAGTTTTGGGCGGGGGCAACAATGAGCAGTTCTTC. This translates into CASSLVLGGGNNEQFF.

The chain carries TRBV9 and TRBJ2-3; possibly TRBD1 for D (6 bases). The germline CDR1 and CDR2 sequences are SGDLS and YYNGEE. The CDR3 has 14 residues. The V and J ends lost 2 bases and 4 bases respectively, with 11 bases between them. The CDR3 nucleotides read TGTGCCAGCAGCGTCCTAGGGGGTGCAGATACGCAGTATTTT. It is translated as CASSVLGGADTQYF.

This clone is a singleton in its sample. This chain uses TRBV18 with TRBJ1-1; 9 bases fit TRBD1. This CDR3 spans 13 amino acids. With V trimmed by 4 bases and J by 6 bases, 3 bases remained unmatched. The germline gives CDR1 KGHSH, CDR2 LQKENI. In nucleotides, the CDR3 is TGTGCCAGCTCACAGACAGGGGGAGCTGAAGCTTTCTTT. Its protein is CASSQTGGAEAFF. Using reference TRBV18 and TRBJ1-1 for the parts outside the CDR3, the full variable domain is NAGVMQNPRHLVRRRGQEARLRCSPMKGHSHVYWYRQLPEEGLKFMVYLQKENIIDESGMPKERFSAEFPKEGPSILRIQQVVRGDSAAYFCASSQTGGAEAFFGQGTRLTVV.

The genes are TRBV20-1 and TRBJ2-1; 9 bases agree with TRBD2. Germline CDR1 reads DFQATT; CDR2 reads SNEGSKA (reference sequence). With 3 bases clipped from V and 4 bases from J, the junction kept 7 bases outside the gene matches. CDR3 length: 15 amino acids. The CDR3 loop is CSASLERGVYNEQFF. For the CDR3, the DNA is TGCAGTGCTAGTCTTGAGCGGGGGGTATACAATGAGCAGTTCTTC.

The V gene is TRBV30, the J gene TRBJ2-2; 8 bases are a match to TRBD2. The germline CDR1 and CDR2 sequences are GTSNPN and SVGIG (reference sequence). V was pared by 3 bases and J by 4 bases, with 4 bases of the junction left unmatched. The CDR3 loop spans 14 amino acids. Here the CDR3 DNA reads TGTGCCTGGAGCGGCCTAGCGGGCACCGGGGAGCTGTTTTTT. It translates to CAWSGLAGTGELFF. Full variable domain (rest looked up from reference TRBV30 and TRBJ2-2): SQTIHQWPATLVQPVGSPLSLECTVEGTSNPNLYWYRQAAGRGLQLLFYSVGIGQISSEVPQNLSASRPQDRQFILSSKKLLLSDSGFYLCAWSGLAGTGELFFGEGSRLTVL.

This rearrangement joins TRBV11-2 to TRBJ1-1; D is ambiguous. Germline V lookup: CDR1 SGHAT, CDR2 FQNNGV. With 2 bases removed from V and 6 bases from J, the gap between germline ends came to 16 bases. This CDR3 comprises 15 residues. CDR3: CASSLNPAGGAEAFF. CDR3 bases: TGTGCCAGCAGCTTAAACCCAGCCGGAGGCGCTGAAGCTTTCTTT.

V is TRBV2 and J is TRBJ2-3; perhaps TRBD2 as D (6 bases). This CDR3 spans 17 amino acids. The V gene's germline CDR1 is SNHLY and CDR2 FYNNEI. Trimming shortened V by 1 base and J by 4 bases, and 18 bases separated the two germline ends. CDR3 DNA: TGTGCCAGCAGTGAAGTCGAAACGGCGGCGGGGCCAGATACGCAGTATTTT. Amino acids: CASSEVETAAGPDTQYF.

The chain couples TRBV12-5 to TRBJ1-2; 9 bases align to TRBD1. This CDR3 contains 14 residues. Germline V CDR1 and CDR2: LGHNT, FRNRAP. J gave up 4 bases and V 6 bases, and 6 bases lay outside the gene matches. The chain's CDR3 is CASGTGGGFYGYTF. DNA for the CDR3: TGTGCTAGTGGGACAGGGGGAGGGTTCTATGGCTACACCTTC.

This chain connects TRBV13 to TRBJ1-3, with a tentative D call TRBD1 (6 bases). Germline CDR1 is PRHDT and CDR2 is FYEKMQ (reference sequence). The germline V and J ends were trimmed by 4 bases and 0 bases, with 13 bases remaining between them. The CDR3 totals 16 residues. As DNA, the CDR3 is TGTGCCAGCAGCTCACGGACAGCAGGCTCTGGAAACACCATATATTTT. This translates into CASSSRTAGSGNTIYF.

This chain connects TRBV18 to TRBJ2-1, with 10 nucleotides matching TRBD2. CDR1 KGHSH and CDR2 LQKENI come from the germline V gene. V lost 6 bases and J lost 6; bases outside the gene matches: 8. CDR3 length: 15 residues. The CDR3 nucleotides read TGTGCCAGCTCGCCCCTAGCGGGAGATTTCAATGAGCAGTTCTTC. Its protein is CASSPLAGDFNEQFF.

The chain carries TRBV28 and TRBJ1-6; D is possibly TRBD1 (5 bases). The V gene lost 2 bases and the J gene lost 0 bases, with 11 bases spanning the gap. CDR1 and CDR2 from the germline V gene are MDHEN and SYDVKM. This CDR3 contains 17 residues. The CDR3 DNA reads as TGTGCCAGCAGTTTACAGGGCCTGAGCTCCTATAATTCACCCCTCCACTTT. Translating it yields CASSLQGLSSYNSPLHF.